Below, 27 T cell receptor beta chains from the same sample are listed, as sequenced in a study of T cells in Graves' hyperthyroidism and ophthalmopathy. TCR beta CDR3 regions were amplified from RNA transcripts. In the first-round RT-PCR of the TCR CDR3, the HTBI primer set was used. MiXCR, run by TCRdb on the multiplex PCR reads, gives a single entry per CDR3 protein. The table has 300,000 to 400,000 distinct CDR3 sequences, approximately 13% seen once. The sample consisted of blood. Every receptor here comes from a woman between 18 and 29 years old with Graves' hyperthyroidism.

Turning to this clonotype: The CDR3 end shows no conserved phenylalanine or tryptophan, and so a read error is likely. The chain's CDR3 is CASSLGDRDQPQHL. The DNA of the CDR3 is TGTGCCAGCAGCTTAGGGGACCGGGATCAGCCCCAGCATCTT. The gene calls are TRBV7-9 and TRBJ1-5; TRBD1 might be the D (5 bases). From germline, CDR1 is SEHNR and CDR2 FQNEAQ (reference sequence). V lost 1 base and J 5 bases, leaving 9 bases between the germline ends. This CDR3 spans 14 amino acids.

This clonotype has at least ten counts. This chain uses TRBV7-2 with TRBJ2-5; 15 bases match TRBD2. Germline CDR1 reads SGHTA; CDR2 reads FQGNSA. This CDR3 contains 16 residues. Germline trimming cut 5 bases from V and 5 bases from J; bases unmatched to any gene: 6. DNA for the CDR3: TGTGCCAGCAGCCTAGGACTAGCGGGAGGGTTTGAGACCCAGTACTTC. It translates to CASSLGLAGGFETQYF.

This clonotype was seen repeatedly, ten times or more. The chain has TRBV28 and TRBJ1-4; D ambiguous. The CDR3 totals 14 residues. With 0 bases removed from V and 8 bases from J, the gap between germline ends came to 10 bases. Germline V gene data show CDR1 as MDHEN and CDR2 as SYDVKM. The CDR3 DNA reads TGTGCCAGCAGTTTATGGGACCCCACGGAAAAACTGTTTTTT. It is translated as CASSLWDPTEKLFF.

This clonotype was observed many times. The V call is TRBV28, the J call TRBJ1-5, with 7 bases fitting TRBD1. The trim removed 5 bases at V and 3 bases at J, leaving 4 bases unmatched. From germline, CDR1 is MDHEN and CDR2 SYDVKM. The length of the CDR3 is 14 residues. DNA of the CDR3: TGTGCCAGCAGTGCGGACAGGCCCAATCAGCCCCAGCATTTT. Its protein is CASSADRPNQPQHF.

This clonotype was recorded at least ten times. This chain links TRBV6-2 or TRBV6-3 with TRBJ2-2; D is possibly TRBD1 (5 bases). CDR3 length equals 14 residues. The germline V and J ends were trimmed by 7 bases and 1 base, with 10 bases remaining between them. Germline V gives CDR1 MNHEY, CDR2 SVGEGT. CDR3 sequence (DNA): TGTGCCAGCAAACAGGCCGGGAACACCGGGGAGCTGTTTTTT. Amino acids: CASKQAGNTGELFF.

This clonotype was counted many times. The V gene is TRBV7-3, the J gene TRBJ1-1; no definite D call. The CDR3 covers 13 residues. Germline CDR1 SGHTA, CDR2 FQGTGA. Trimming stripped 4 bases from V and 4 bases from J, with 10 bases between. CDR3 sequence (DNA): TGTGCCAGCAGCTCCCAACCGGGCACTGAAGCTTTCTTT. This encodes CASSSQPGTEAFF.

This clonotype was observed at least ten times. The chain has TRBV7-3 and TRBJ2-5; 7 nucleotides align to TRBD2. The CDR3 contains 15 residues. Germline-derived CDR1 and CDR2 are SGHTA and FQGTGA. With 2 bases clipped from V and 2 bases from J, the junction kept 5 bases outside the gene matches. CDR3 nucleotide sequence: TGTGCCAGCAGCTTAGGCGGGAGCCGACAAGAGACCCAGTACTTC. Translated: CASSLGGSRQETQYF. The complete variable domain, with remaining parts taken from reference TRBV7-3 and TRBJ2-5, reads GAGVSQTPSNKVTEKGKYVELRCDPISGHTALYWYRQSLGQGPEFLIYFQGTGAADDSGLPNDRFFAVRPEGSVSTLKIQRTERGDSAVYLCASSLGGSRQETQYFGPGTRLLVL.

The chain couples TRBV15 to TRBJ2-2; 8 bases agree with TRBD1. In germline, CDR1 is LNHNV, CDR2 YYDKDF (reference sequence). This CDR3 has 18 residues. After removal of 0 bases from V and 0 bases from J, the junction contained 6 bases not matched to a gene. The CDR3 DNA reads TGTGCCACCAGCAGAGATGGGGACAGGAAGTCGAACACCGGGGAGCTGTTTTTT. Translation: CATSRDGDRKSNTGELFF.

CDR3 sequence (DNA): TGTGCCAGCAGCGTGTATGCGGGACTAGCGGGAGGTACCTCCACAGATACGCAGTATTTT. Encoded protein: CASSVYAGLAGGTSTDTQYF. This chain uses TRBV28 with TRBJ2-3; 15 nucleotides line up with TRBD2. V was clipped by 6 bases and J by 2 bases; unmatched bases: 15. The CDR3 sequence is 20 residues long. Germline-derived CDR1 and CDR2 are MDHEN and SYDVKM.

This clonotype was observed many times. The rearrangement joins TRBV11-1 to TRBJ2-1; TRBD2 aligns across 12 bases. V gave up 4 bases and J gave up 2 bases; unmatched junction bases: 3. The germline CDR1 and CDR2 sequences are SGHAT and FQDESV (reference sequence). The length of the CDR3 is 16 residues. The CDR3 reads CASSSGLAGTYNEQFF. The CDR3 nucleotides read TGTGCCAGCAGCTCCGGACTAGCGGGGACCTACAATGAGCAGTTCTTC.

This clonotype was found many times. The J gene is TRBJ1-1, the V gene TRBV9; D remains ambiguous. CDR1 and CDR2 (germline): SGDLS, YYNGEE. The CDR3 has 14 amino acids. The V end lost 1 base, the J end lost 0 bases, and 7 bases lay between the germline ends. The CDR3 region is CASSVSPMNTEAFF. The CDR3 DNA is TGTGCCAGCAGCGTAAGCCCCATGAACACTGAAGCTTTCTTT. Looking up the rest from reference TRBV9 and TRBJ1-1 gives the full variable domain: DSGVTQTPKHLITATGQRVTLRCSPRSGDLSVYWYQQSLDQGLQFLIQYYNGEERAKGNILERFSAQQFPDLHSELNLSSLELGDSALYFCASSVSPMNTEAFFGQGTRLTVV.

This clonotype came up many times. V gene TRBV5-1 combines with J gene TRBJ2-3; TRBD1 might be the D (6 bases). This CDR3 has 14 residues. V lost 5 bases, J lost 6 bases, and 16 bases lay in between. The V gene's germline CDR1 is SGHRS and CDR2 YFSETQ. The CDR3 DNA reads TGCGCCAGCAGTCAACAGGGCGATGCGGATACGCAGTATTTT. Residues: CASSQQGDADTQYF. The full variable domain, in which reference TRBV5-1 and TRBJ2-3 provide the parts outside the CDR3, is KAGVTQTPRYLIKTRGQQVTLSCSPISGHRSVSWYQQTPGQGLQFLFEYFSETQRNKGNFPGRFSGRQFSNSRSEMNVSTLELGDSALYLCASSQQGDADTQYFGPGTRLTVL.

This clonotype occurred many times. This rearrangement joins TRBV7-9 to TRBJ1-1, with D possibly matching TRBD1 (5 bases). Trimming cost V 5 bases and J 1 base, with 11 bases left between them. The CDR3 runs to 14 residues. Germline assignment: CDR1 SEHNR and CDR2 FQNEAQ (reference sequence). Written as DNA, the CDR3 is TGTGCCAGCAGCCAATTCGGGGGGAACACTGAAGCTTTCTTT. Translated: CASSQFGGNTEAFF.

This clonotype has ten or more counts. The J gene is TRBJ2-2, the V gene TRBV12-3 or TRBV12-4; tentative D call: TRBD2 (6 bases). Trimming pared 3 bases from V and 7 bases from J, leaving 12 bases between. The CDR3 runs 14 residues. The CDR3 DNA reads TGTGCCAGCAGTTTTGGCGGAGCGGGCGGGGAGCTGTTTTTT. Its translation is CASSFGGAGGELFF.

At least ten counts were recorded for this clonotype. The genes are TRBV6-6 and TRBJ1-5; D unclear. The CDR3 extends over 14 amino acids. The V and J ends lost 3 bases and 0 bases respectively, with 6 bases between them. Germline lookup yields CDR1 MNHNY and CDR2 SVGAGI (reference sequence). CDR3 sequence (DNA): TGTGCCAGCAGTTATTCGTATAGCAATCAGCCCCAGCATTTT. It specifies CASSYSYSNQPQHF.

Of note for this clonotype: A read error may be the cause here, since a much bigger clone is one base away. This sequence joins TRBV12-3 or TRBV12-4 and TRBJ2-7, with TRBD2 identical over 7 bases. The CDR3 is 13 residues long. V dropped 8 bases and J dropped 2; count of bases not matched to a gene: 6. The CDR3 is CASRIGLAYEQYF. As DNA, the CDR3 is TGTGCCAGCCGTATCGGACTAGCCTACGAGCAGTACTTC.

This chain joins TRBV11-3 and TRBJ2-7; tentatively, D is TRBD1 (6 bases). The V gene lost 0 bases and the J gene lost 5 bases, with 17 bases spanning the gap. Germline CDR1 SGHNT, CDR2 YENEEA. This CDR3 region has 16 residues. CDR3 bases: TGTGCCAGCAGCTTAGAAGGGGACATCGGACCCGACGAGCAGTACTTC. This gives the protein CASSLEGDIGPDEQYF.

In this sample, this clonotype turned up many times. V and J are TRBV7-8 and TRBJ1-5, with D tentatively TRBD1 (6 bases). Germline V gene data show CDR1 as SGHVS and CDR2 as FQNEAQ. This CDR3 is built from 16 residues. Between the trimmed V and J ends, which lost 5 bases and 3 bases, there was a span of 17 bases. The CDR3 bases are TGTGCCAGCAGCAACGGGGGGGCGGCCGTCAATCAGCCCCAGCATTTT. It is translated as CASSNGGAAVNQPQHF. The whole variable domain, filled in from reference TRBV7-8 and TRBJ1-5, reads GAGVSQSPRYKVAKRGQDVALRCDPISGHVSLFWYQQALGQGPEFLTYFQNEAQLDKSGLPSDRFFAERPEGSVSTLKIQRTQQEDSAVYLCASSNGGAAVNQPQHFGDGTRLSIL.

This clonotype was counted many times. J is TRBJ2-1 and V is TRBV18, with 7 nucleotides matching TRBD2. With 6 bases clipped from V and 3 bases from J, the junction kept 8 bases outside the gene matches. Germline V CDR1 and CDR2: KGHSH, LQKENI. The CDR3 covers 15 residues. CDR3 nucleotides: TGTGCCAGCTCCGTGGGAGGGACTAACTACAATGAGCAGTTCTTC. Protein product: CASSVGGTNYNEQFF.

This clonotype was recorded many times. The gene calls are TRBV20-1 and TRBJ2-3; TRBD1 matches at 8 bases. This CDR3 contains 13 residues. In germline, CDR1 is DFQATT, CDR2 SNEGSKA (reference sequence). The DNA of the CDR3 is TGCAGCCGGACAGGGTCTAGCACAGATACGCAGTATTTT. Protein: CSRTGSSTDTQYF.

This clonotype was counted only a few times. The rearrangement links TRBV2 to TRBJ2-3; D may be TRBD2 (6 bases). V was shortened by 4 bases and J by 0 bases, with 11 bases between the two germline ends. The germline CDR1 and CDR2 sequences are SNHLY and FYNNEI. This CDR3 contains 15 residues. CDR3: CASSGGLISTDTQYF. The CDR3 nucleotides are TGTGCCAGCAGTGGGGGACTCATTAGCACAGATACGCAGTATTTT.

This clonotype appeared many times. CDR3 residues: CASGLFVWGGRMDTQYF. The CDR3 DNA reads TGTGCTAGTGGTTTGTTTGTGTGGGGCGGGAGGATGGATACGCAGTATTTT. V and J are TRBV12-5 and TRBJ2-3; 8 bases match TRBD2. Germline CDR1 and CDR2: LGHNT and FRNRAP. The junction had 13 bases not matched to a gene; V was cut back by 2 bases and J by 6 bases. The CDR3 is 17 residues long. The full variable domain, with the rest looked up from reference TRBV12-5 and TRBJ2-3, is DARVTQTPRHKVTEMGQEVTMRCQPILGHNTVFWYRQTMMQGLELLAYFRNRAPLDDSGMPKDRFSAEMPDATLATLKIQPSEPRDSAVYFCASGLFVWGGRMDTQYFGPGTRLTVL.

This clonotype occurred many times. This may be a read error, as it is one base from a much larger clone. This chain uses TRBV20-1 with TRBJ2-7; D unresolved. Per the germline V gene, CDR1 is DFQATT and CDR2 is SNEGSKA (reference sequence). This CDR3 has 15 residues. The CDR3 loop reads CSALEPGPSSYKQYF. The DNA for the CDR3 is TGCAGTGCTCTAGAACCAGGCCCAAGCTCCTACAAGCAGTACTTC.

This clonotype was picked up many times. V and J are TRBV16 and TRBJ1-1; 9 positions agree with TRBD1. This CDR3 comprises 15 residues. The germline V gene encodes CDR1 KGHSY and CDR2 FQNENV. Trimming removed 0 bases from V and 4 bases from J; junction bases left unmatched: 3. Here the CDR3 reads CASSQSTGGLTEAFF. Here the CDR3 DNA reads TGTGCCAGCAGCCAATCTACAGGGGGCCTCACTGAAGCTTTCTTT. Full variable domain (rest looked up from reference TRBV16 and TRBJ1-1): GEEVAQTPKHLVRGEGQKAKLYCAPIKGHSYVFWYQQVLKNEFKFLISFQNENVFDETGMPKERFSAKCLPNSPCSLEIQATKLEDSAVYFCASSQSTGGLTEAFFGQGTRLTVV.

This clonotype was counted ten times or more. V usage is TRBV9 and J usage is TRBJ2-3; 7 bases fit TRBD2. Unmatched junction bases numbered 8, after V lost 4 bases and J lost 3 bases. The CDR3 covers 15 residues. CDR1 and CDR2 from the germline V gene are SGDLS and YYNGEE. CDR3 sequence reads: CASSRRSGGTDTQYF. The DNA for the CDR3 is TGTGCCAGCAGCCGCCGATCGGGGGGAACAGATACGCAGTATTTT. Full variable domain (rest looked up from reference TRBV9 and TRBJ2-3): DSGVTQTPKHLITATGQRVTLRCSPRSGDLSVYWYQQSLDQGLQFLIQYYNGEERAKGNILERFSAQQFPDLHSELNLSSLELGDSALYFCASSRRSGGTDTQYFGPGTRLTVL.

This clonotype has ten or more counts. The chain recombines TRBV19 with TRBJ2-1; the D is unclear. Germline V gene data show CDR1 as LNHDA and CDR2 as SQIVND (reference sequence). V lost 4 bases and J lost 0, with 13 bases in between. This CDR3 is built from 16 residues. The CDR3 coding sequence is TGTGCCAGTAGTACCCCACGTCGGAGCTCCTACAATGAGCAGTTCTTC. The encoded protein is CASSTPRRSSYNEQFF.

This chain connects TRBV10-2 to TRBJ2-7; TRBD2 matches 8 bases. Germline V lookup: CDR1 WSHSY, CDR2 SAAADI. This CDR3 has 15 amino acids. Losses at the gene ends were 2 bases for V and 4 bases for J; bases not matched to a gene: 7. The CDR3, as DNA: TGCGCCAGCAGTGAGCGGGGGGGCCTTAGGTACGAGCAGTACTTC. Translation: CASSERGGLRYEQYF.